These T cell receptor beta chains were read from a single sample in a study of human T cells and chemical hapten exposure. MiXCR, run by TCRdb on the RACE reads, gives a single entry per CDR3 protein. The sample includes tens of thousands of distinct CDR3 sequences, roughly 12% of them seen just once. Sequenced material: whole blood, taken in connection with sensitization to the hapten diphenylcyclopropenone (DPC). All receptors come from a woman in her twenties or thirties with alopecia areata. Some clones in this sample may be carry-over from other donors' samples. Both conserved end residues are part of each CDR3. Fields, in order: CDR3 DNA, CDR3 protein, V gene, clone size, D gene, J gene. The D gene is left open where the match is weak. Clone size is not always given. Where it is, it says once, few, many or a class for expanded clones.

cdr3_nt: TGTGCCAGTAACGGGGTCTCAACGGGCAATCAGCCCCAGCATTTT
cdr3_aa: CASNGVSTGNQPQHF
v_call: TRBV19
clone_size: many
d_call: .
j_call: TRBJ1-5

cdr3_nt: TGTGCCAGCAGGAAAGCCATGAACACTGAAGCTTTCTTT
cdr3_aa: CASRKAMNTEAFF
v_call: TRBV28
clone_size: few
d_call: .
j_call: TRBJ1-1

cdr3_nt: TGTGCCAGCTCACCGTTAGCGGGAGCCGGGACAGATACGCAGTATTTT
cdr3_aa: CASSPLAGAGTDTQYF
v_call: TRBV18
clone_size: many
d_call: TRBD2
j_call: TRBJ2-3

cdr3_nt: TGTGCCAGCAGCTTAGTAGGTCGCGGGAGGGCTTCTAGCACAGATACGCAGTATTTT
cdr3_aa: CASSLVGRGRASSTDTQYF
v_call: TRBV7-6
clone_size: few
d_call: TRBD2
j_call: TRBJ2-3

cdr3_nt: TGTGCCAGCTCTCGAGGTGACACCATATATTTT
cdr3_aa: CASSRGDTIYF
v_call: TRBV18
clone_size: few
d_call: .
j_call: TRBJ1-3

cdr3_nt: TGCAGTGCTAGAGAAGCGGACACCGGGGAGCTGTTTTTT
cdr3_aa: CSAREADTGELFF
v_call: TRBV20-1
clone_size: medium-sized
d_call: .
j_call: TRBJ2-2

cdr3_nt: TGTGCCAGCAGTTCGGCCGCGTCGGACAATAATGAAAAACTGTTTTTT
cdr3_aa: CASSSAASDNNEKLFF
v_call: TRBV27
clone_size: many
d_call: .
j_call: TRBJ1-4

cdr3_nt: TGCGCCAGCAGCTTTAATTACAAGCCTGATGAAAAACTGTTTTTT
cdr3_aa: CASSFNYKPDEKLFF
v_call: TRBV5-1
clone_size: many
d_call: .
j_call: TRBJ1-4

cdr3_nt: TGTGCCATCAAGCCCCTAGGCAGGCCACTGTCGCCTCTATTCAGAGTTGTAGAGTACTTC
cdr3_aa: CAIKPLGRPLSPLFRVVEYF
v_call: TRBV10-3
clone_size: .
d_call: .
j_call: TRBJ2-7

cdr3_nt: TGTGCCAGCAGCCAGACGAGCTCTGGAAACACCATATATTTT
cdr3_aa: CASSQTSSGNTIYF
v_call: TRBV7-9
clone_size: .
d_call: .
j_call: TRBJ1-3

cdr3_nt: TGCAGCGTTCCCGGGGCCACTGGTCTCAATGAGCAGTTCTTC
cdr3_aa: CSVPGATGLNEQFF
v_call: TRBV29-1
clone_size: few
d_call: .
j_call: TRBJ2-1

cdr3_nt: TGTGCCTGGAGCGCCGGGGACAGGGGAGGGGGTAGCAATCAGCCCCAGCATTTT
cdr3_aa: CAWSAGDRGGGSNQPQHF
v_call: TRBV30
clone_size: few
d_call: TRBD1
j_call: TRBJ1-5

cdr3_nt: TGTGCCAGCAATCGAGGCACAGATACGCAGTATTTT
cdr3_aa: CASNRGTDTQYF
v_call: TRBV25-1
clone_size: medium-sized
d_call: .
j_call: TRBJ2-3

cdr3_nt: TGTGCCACCAGCAAGGGCGGGGTTGGGACTCAAGAGACCCAGTACTTC
cdr3_aa: CATSKGGVGTQETQYF
v_call: TRBV15
clone_size: many
d_call: .
j_call: TRBJ2-5

cdr3_nt: TGCGCCAGCCGTAGACTAGCGGGAGCCAATGAGCAGTTCTTC
cdr3_aa: CASRRLAGANEQFF
v_call: TRBV5-1
clone_size: .
d_call: TRBD2
j_call: TRBJ2-1

cdr3_nt: TGCGCCAGTCAGAGCCTAGCGGGTGGCTTAACAGATACGCAGTATTTT
cdr3_aa: CASQSLAGGLTDTQYF
v_call: TRBV10-2
clone_size: many
d_call: TRBD2
j_call: TRBJ2-3

cdr3_nt: TGCGCCAGCAGTGTACCCTCCTTTACCTACGAGCAGTACTTC
cdr3_aa: CASSVPSFTYEQYF
v_call: TRBV10-2
clone_size: many
d_call: .
j_call: TRBJ2-7

cdr3_nt: TGTGCCAGCAGCATTCTATTCAACTATGGCTACACCTTC
cdr3_aa: CASSILFNYGYTF
v_call: TRBV28
clone_size: .
d_call: .
j_call: TRBJ1-2

cdr3_nt: TGTGCCAGCCGTCCCGGACTTAACTATGGCTACACCTTC
cdr3_aa: CASRPGLNYGYTF
v_call: TRBV28
clone_size: many
d_call: .
j_call: TRBJ1-2

cdr3_nt: TGTGCCAGCAGTCACTCCACTAGAGAGCAGATCTTC
cdr3_aa: CASSHSTREQIF
v_call: TRBV6-6
clone_size: .
d_call: .
j_call: TRBJ2-1

cdr3_nt: TGCAGTGCTAGCCCCGGGACAGGGGGTACTGAAGCTTTCTTT
cdr3_aa: CSASPGTGGTEAFF
v_call: TRBV20-1
clone_size: .
d_call: TRBD1
j_call: TRBJ1-1

cdr3_nt: TGTGCCAGCGGAGGATTTGACACCGGGGAGCTGTTTTTT
cdr3_aa: CASGGFDTGELFF
v_call: TRBV12-3/TRBV12-4
clone_size: many
d_call: .
j_call: TRBJ2-2

cdr3_nt: TGTGCCAGCTCACCCGAGACTAGCGGGAGATACGAGCAGTACTTC
cdr3_aa: CASSPETSGRYEQYF
v_call: TRBV18
clone_size: many
d_call: TRBD2
j_call: TRBJ2-7

cdr3_nt: TGTGCCAGCAGTTACCCTGGGACCACCTACGAGCAGTACTTC
cdr3_aa: CASSYPGTTYEQYF
v_call: TRBV6-2/TRBV6-3
clone_size: .
d_call: .
j_call: TRBJ2-7

cdr3_nt: TGTGCCAGCAGTTTGACGAGCTCCTACAATGAGCAGTTCTTC
cdr3_aa: CASSLTSSYNEQFF
v_call: TRBV28
clone_size: medium-sized
d_call: .
j_call: TRBJ2-1

cdr3_nt: TGTGCCAGCAGTTACGGACAGGCAACCTTGGCTTTCTTT
cdr3_aa: CASSYGQATLAFF
v_call: TRBV6-2/TRBV6-3
clone_size: many
d_call: TRBD1
j_call: TRBJ1-1

cdr3_nt: TGCGCCAGCAGTGAGACAGGTTCCGAGCAGTACTTC
cdr3_aa: CASSETGSEQYF
v_call: TRBV10-2
clone_size: .
d_call: .
j_call: TRBJ2-7

cdr3_nt: TGCAGTGCTCGACCAGGGGCAGGTCAGCCCCAGCATTTT
cdr3_aa: CSARPGAGQPQHF
v_call: TRBV20-1
clone_size: .
d_call: .
j_call: TRBJ1-5